The 11 T cell receptor beta chains listed next were all sequenced from one sample in a study of cytomegalovirus exposure and HLA in healthy donors. Researchers ran the PCR with 60 Vbeta and 13 Jbeta primers. Sequencing was performed with immunoSEQ multiplex PCR; in TCRdb, only in-frame clones are kept and a portion is missing. The repertoire includes about 110,000 clones, 65% to 80% of them detected once, and about 6.8% sits in the top ten. The material sequenced was PBMCs. The source of these receptors is a man aged 30 to 39 in good health and CMV-seropositive.

The rearrangement uses TRBV11-2 and TRBJ2-7; 11 nucleotides match TRBD1. The CDR3 runs 15 residues. V shed 1 base, J shed 4 bases, and the junction held 3 bases outside the gene matches. CDR1 is SGHAT and CDR2 is FQNNGV in the germline V gene. The CDR3 region is CASSLGTGGYYEQYF. The CDR3 nucleotides read TGTGCCAGCAGCTTAGGGACAGGGGGCTATTACGAGCAGTACTTC.

The J gene is TRBJ2-2, the V gene TRBV9; maybe TRBD2 (5 bases). Trimming removed 7 bases at V and 3 bases at J, with 10 bases between. CDR1 is SGDLS, CDR2 YYNGEE, per germline. This CDR3 has 13 amino acids. This chain's CDR3 is CASGADYTGELFF. For the CDR3, the DNA is TGTGCCAGCGGAGCGGATTACACCGGGGAGCTGTTTTTT.

The chain is built from TRBV30 and TRBJ2-3; TRBD2 matches 7 bases. The ends lost 2 bases at V and 6 bases at J; junction bases unmatched: 5. Germline CDR1 reads GTSNPN; CDR2 reads SVGIG (reference sequence). CDR3 length equals 13 residues. The CDR3 loop is CAWSYTSDDTQYF. CDR3 nucleotide sequence: TGTGCCTGGAGTTACACTAGCGACGATACGCAGTATTTT.

For the CDR3, the DNA is TGTGCCAGCAGACTGGACAGGGGAATGGATGGCTACACCTTC. It yields the protein CASRLDRGMDGYTF. V and J are TRBV2 and TRBJ1-2; 9 nucleotides align to TRBD1. Germline V gene data show CDR1 as SNHLY and CDR2 as FYNNEI. V was pared by 6 bases and J by 6 bases, with 8 bases of the junction left unmatched. This CDR3 has 14 amino acids.

In regard to this clone: The junction departs from the called germline gene at one end, perhaps through a read error. The V gene is TRBV10-3, the J gene TRBJ2-4, with D maybe TRBD1 (5 bases). The CDR3 loop spans 14 amino acids. CDR1 is ENHRY and CDR2 is SYGVKD in the germline V gene. The CDR3 region has the DNA TGTGCCATCAGTGGGGGCAGTTTAATGGACATTCAGCACTTC. It encodes CAISGGSLMDIQHF.

The rearrangement uses TRBV5-1 and TRBJ1-5, with D hard to call. The CDR3 contains 15 residues. Germline V gene lookup returns CDR1 SGHRS and CDR2 YFSETQ. The ends were cut back, 0 bases at V and 1 base at J, with 8 bases in the middle. CDR3 amino acids: CASSLGSESNQPQHF. CDR3 nucleotide sequence: TGCGCCAGCAGCTTGGGGAGTGAGAGCAATCAGCCCCAGCATTTT.

The rearrangement joins TRBV5-5 to TRBJ2-2, with 12 bases that match TRBD2. The V gene's germline CDR1 is SGHKS and CDR2 YYEKEE (reference sequence). The CDR3 runs to 16 residues. Unmatched junction bases numbered 6, after V lost 4 bases and J lost 5 bases. The CDR3 DNA follows: TGTGCCAGCAGCCACACTAGCGGGGGGAAGACCGGGGAGCTGTTTTTT. It is translated as CASSHTSGGKTGELFF.

The J gene is TRBJ1-3, the V gene TRBV2; 9 nucleotides match TRBD1. CDR1 and CDR2 from the germline V gene are SNHLY and FYNNEI. The CDR3 is 16 amino acids. V gave up 6 bases and J gave up 3 bases; unmatched junction bases: 9. The chain's CDR3 is CASSADRGAFGNTIYF. CDR3 nucleotides: TGTGCCAGCAGCGCAGACAGGGGGGCGTTTGGAAACACCATATATTTT.

V gene TRBV4-3 combines with J gene TRBJ1-6; TRBD1 might be the D (5 bases). CDR1 and CDR2 (germline): LGHNA, YSLEER. The V end was cut by 2 bases, the J end by 9 bases, with 17 bases between. CDR3 length equals 16 residues. CDR3 nucleotide sequence: TGCGCCAGCAGCCAACAAACCGGGGGTGGGGGTTCACCCCTCCACTTT. Its protein is CASSQQTGGGGSPLHF.

This clone has more than one count but fewer than ten. The chain has TRBV2 and TRBJ1-1; 8 positions match TRBD1. Germline values: CDR1 SNHLY, CDR2 FYNNEI. This CDR3 comprises 12 residues. With V trimmed by 7 bases and J by 10 bases, 8 bases remained unmatched. CDR3 protein: CASTRGQARAFF. CDR3 DNA sequence: TGTGCCAGCACCCGGGGACAGGCGAGAGCTTTCTTT.

The chain is built from TRBV27 and TRBJ1-2, with D perhaps matching TRBD1 (6 bases). Germline values: CDR1 MNHEY, CDR2 SMNVEV (reference sequence). V was clipped by 5 bases and J by 8 bases, with 21 bases between them. This CDR3 spans 15 amino acids. The CDR3 DNA reads as TGTGCCAGCAGTCCGCTAGGGACATCTAGTGGGGGCTACACCTTC. This translates into CASSPLGTSSGGYTF.